Sequencing of this T cell receptor beta chain was carried out in a study of siplizumab effects on memory and regulatory T cells. With respect to this clone: Its antigen is unidentified.

Each sample had roughly 10^5 TCR templates assayed. The method was immunoSEQ multiplex PCR; TCRdb's version includes in-frame clones alone and lacks a portion of them. The table shows about 100,000 clones, with 75% to 95% occurring only once. Whole-study findings and limits: Researchers did not confirm the suppressive function of proliferating Tregs from siplizumab cultures. The mapping of alloreactive clones to unstimulated subsets covered only a minor fraction of them.

This CDR3 contains 15 residues. Sequencing was done on a sample of CD4+ T cells sorted from blood. The chain is built from TRBV21-1 and TRBJ2-7; the DNA was not compared with TRBD2, the D call given in the table. TRBV21-1 has pseudogene status. This TCR was sampled from a human donor in good health. Some clones in this sample may be carry-over from other donors' samples. The CDR3 DNA sequence: TGTGCCACCGTTGGGGGAGGGCGTACTCCCTACGAGCAGTACTTC. This gives the protein CATVGGGRTPYEQYF.